This TCR beta chain was documented in a study of spatial heterogeneity in lung cancer (dated by TCRdb to between 2018 and 2020). At the level of the whole study: Beta-chain transcripts were consistently detected in greater numbers than alpha-chain transcripts, which likely reflected higher beta-chain transcript abundance. In the raw uncorrected reads, each unique combination of TCR and UMI appeared more than ten times on average. In non-small cell lung cancer, the study made a quantitative comparison of TCR alpha and beta repertoires among multiple tumor regions, matched nontumor lung and blood. Both alpha and beta chains were TCR-sequenced in a few hundred tumor regions, some 64 matched nontumor lung samples and around 54 PBMC samples obtained at surgery. Nonsynonymous mutation counts, determined by whole-exome sequencing of tumor tissue, were related to TCR repertoire features. The full study reports these points: Additional single-cell paired TCR alpha and beta sequencing was considered necessary to confirm, at a functional level, the hypothesis that regional TCRs recognize regional mutations. Ubiquitous expanded tumor TCRs were found in blood more often at tumor resection than at routine follow-up.

This clonotype was seen at least ten times. The antigen it binds to is not known. Within one base of it there is no much larger clone, and no base qualities were kept. The library was prepared using 5' RACE. Sequenced using a NextSeq 500. The TCR library protocol attached a unique molecular identifier to each TCR cDNA molecule to allow correction of PCR and sequencing errors. The study's own analysis went as follows. TCR identification, UMI-based error correction and CDR3 extraction were performed with Decombinator tools. TCRs above a frequency of 2 per 1,000, corresponding to the top 1% of the tumor frequency distribution, were defined as expanded. Rényi diversity was computed with the R vegan package after subsampling each repertoire 100 times to 5,000 TCRs. To build CDR3 similarity networks, amino acid triplet string-kernel similarity was used, and CDR3s were connected when their pairwise similarity was above 0.82. TCRdb itself trimmed the public reads at Q25 with fastp, ran MiXCR and retained productive beta chains. Entries that share a CDR3 protein sequence are merged under the most common genes and DNA. The V and J calls were determined by TCRdb, not by the authors. This sample holds roughly 21,000 distinct CDR3 sequences; under 4% were observed only once. 29% of the sample rests with the top ten.

V ends up 5 bases short and J 7 bases short, with an unmatched junction base count of 10. Including cysteine and phenylalanine, the CDR3 has 14 amino acids. Only the CDR3 region is kept as DNA, spanning 42 bases read in frame from base 1. The germline V gene provides CDR1 SGHVS and CDR2 FNYEAQ. In the paper's terms, the time point label means: sample taken at primary tumor resection. Samples were obtained from about 75 patients with early-stage, untreated non-small cell lung cancer from the lung TRACERx cohort. Whole RNA extracted from tumor and nontumor lung tissue, or from cryopreserved PBMC samples, was used for TCR sequencing without cell sorting. A patient was chosen for TCR sequencing only when enough RNA was available from at least two tumor regions.

This sequence uses TRBV7-6 and TRBJ2-5, with 7 bases aligning to TRBD1. The sequences come from PBMCs, collected at surgery. The source of this sequence is a female donor with early-stage non-small cell lung cancer. This receptor has the CDR3 CASSPLTGSLTQYF. The sequenced DNA is TGTGCCAGCAGCCCCTTGACAGGGTCTTTGACCCAGTACTTC.